A single sample is the source of the 6 T cell receptor beta chains below, sequenced in a study of Ad26.COV2.S vaccination and SARS-CoV-2 variants. Here immunoSEQ multiplex PCR was the method, and the copy in TCRdb shows in-frame clones only, minus some. The sample records 300,000 to 350,000 clones, about nine tenths being singletons. Treatment indicated: around 19 received Ad26.COV2.S at low or high dose, single or two shots; several received placebo; per-sample allocation not given. Collection of samples fell on day 63 after the first vaccine or placebo injection. The material sequenced was peripheral blood, taken in a trial of Ad26.COV2.S vaccine versus placebo. These receptors all come from a person aged 18-60 years who received the Ad26.COV2.S COVID-19 vaccine or a placebo.

The chain couples TRBV28 to TRBJ1-4, with D perhaps matching TRBD1 (5 bases). V was shortened by 6 bases and J by 5 bases, with 10 bases between the two germline ends. CDR3 length: 13 residues. The germline gives CDR1 MDHEN, CDR2 SYDVKM. The CDR3 bases are TGTGCCAGCAGGGACACCGTAAATGAAAAACTGTTTTTT. As protein: CASRDTVNEKLFF. Full variable domain (outside the CDR3, taken from reference TRBV28 and TRBJ1-4): DVKVTQSSRYLVKRTGEKVFLECVQDMDHENMFWYRQDPGLGLRLIYFSYDVKMKEKGDIPEGYSVSREKKERFSLILESASTNQTSMYLCASRDTVNEKLFFGSGTQLSVL.

This chain links TRBV3-1 (or the pseudogene TRBV3-2) with TRBJ1-1, with D hard to call. This CDR3 spans 15 amino acids. Germline-derived CDR1 and CDR2 are LGHDT and YNNKEL (reference sequence). The ends were cut back, 1 base at V and 4 bases at J, with 13 bases in the middle. DNA for the CDR3: TGTGCCAGCAGCCAAGGAGGTCGGGCGGGCACTGAAGCTTTCTTT. Translation gives CASSQGGRAGTEAFF.

This rearrangement joins TRBV4-1 to TRBJ2-7, with 9 nucleotides matching TRBD2. The junction had 9 bases not matched to a gene; V was cut back by 0 bases and J by 0 bases. The germline V gene encodes CDR1 MGHRA and CDR2 YSYEKL. There are 18 residues in the CDR3. Here the CDR3 reads CASSQDLRGAGGSYEQYF. CDR3 sequence (DNA): TGCGCCAGCAGCCAAGATTTGAGAGGAGCGGGGGGCTCCTACGAGCAGTACTTC.

The genes are TRBV7-6 and TRBJ2-2; the D gene is possibly TRBD2 (6 bases). This CDR3 has 15 amino acids. Trimming left V 8 bases short and J 3 bases short, with 16 bases between. In germline, CDR1 is SGHVS, CDR2 FNYEAQ. CDR3 nucleotide sequence: TGTGCCAGCTCCTCGGGGGTTGGACACACCGGGGAGCTGTTTTTT. It specifies CASSSGVGHTGELFF.

The chain combines TRBV12-3 or TRBV12-4 with TRBJ1-2; D ambiguous. The CDR3 consists of 13 residues. Trimming took 3 bases from V and 8 from J, leaving 13 bases between them. The CDR3 reads CASSLEIARGYTF. The CDR3 DNA reads TGTGCCAGCAGTTTGGAGATCGCGAGGGGCTACACCTTC.

J is TRBJ1-5 and V is TRBV30; D ambiguous. CDR1 GTSNPN and CDR2 SVGIG come from the germline V gene (reference sequence). The CDR3 runs to 15 residues. Trimming cost V 3 bases and J 6 bases, with 18 bases left between them. The CDR3 reads CAWSDPFSPIQPQHF. In DNA, the CDR3 is TGTGCCTGGAGCGACCCCTTTAGCCCCATTCAGCCCCAGCATTTT. Based on the CDR3 plus reference TRBV30 and TRBJ1-5, the full variable domain is SQTIHQWPATLVQPVGSPLSLECTVEGTSNPNLYWYRQAAGRGLQLLFYSVGIGQISSEVPQNLSASRPQDRQFILSSKKLLLSDSGFYLCAWSDPFSPIQPQHFGDGTRLSIL.